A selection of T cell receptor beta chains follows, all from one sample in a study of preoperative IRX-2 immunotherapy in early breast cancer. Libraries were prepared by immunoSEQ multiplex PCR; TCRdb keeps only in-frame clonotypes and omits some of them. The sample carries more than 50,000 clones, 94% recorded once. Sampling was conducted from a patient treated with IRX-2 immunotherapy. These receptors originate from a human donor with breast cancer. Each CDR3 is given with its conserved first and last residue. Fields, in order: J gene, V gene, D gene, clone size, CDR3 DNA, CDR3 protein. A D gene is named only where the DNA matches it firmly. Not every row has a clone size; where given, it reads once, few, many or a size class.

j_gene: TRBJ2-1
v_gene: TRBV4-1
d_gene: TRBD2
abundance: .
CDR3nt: TGCGCCAGCAGCCAACTAGGGACTAGCGGCGGCTCTATACAGTTCTTC
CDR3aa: CASSQLGTSGGSIQFF

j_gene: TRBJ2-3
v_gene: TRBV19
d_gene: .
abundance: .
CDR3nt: TGTGCCAGTAGTTTTACGGGTAAGACAGATACGCAGTATTTT
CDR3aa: CASSFTGKTDTQYF

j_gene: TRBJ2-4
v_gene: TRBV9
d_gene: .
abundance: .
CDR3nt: TGTGCCAGCAGCGTAGAAACCGGCGCCGCAGCCAAAAACATTCAGTACTTC
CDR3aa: CASSVETGAAAKNIQYF

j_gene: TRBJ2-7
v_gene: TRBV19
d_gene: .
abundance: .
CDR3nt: TGTGCCAGTAGTATGGGGCAGGGTAGGGGTTCCTACGAGCAGTACTTC
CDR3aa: CASSMGQGRGSYEQYF

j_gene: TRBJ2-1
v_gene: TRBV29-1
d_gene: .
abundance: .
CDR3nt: TGCAGCGTTGAAGGAGACGTGAGCTCCTACAATGAGCAGTTCTTC
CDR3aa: CSVEGDVSSYNEQFF

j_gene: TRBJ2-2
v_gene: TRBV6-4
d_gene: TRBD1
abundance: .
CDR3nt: TGTGCCAGCAGGACAGGGGGTACCGGGGAGCTGTTTTTT
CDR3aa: CASRTGGTGELFF

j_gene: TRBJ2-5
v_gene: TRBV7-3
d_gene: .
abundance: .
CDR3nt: TGTGCCAGCAGCTTAACCGAGACCCAGTACTTC
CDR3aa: CASSLTETQYF

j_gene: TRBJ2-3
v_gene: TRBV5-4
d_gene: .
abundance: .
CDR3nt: TGTGCCAGCAGCCTGGACAGCACAGATACGCAGTATTTT
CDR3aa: CASSLDSTDTQYF

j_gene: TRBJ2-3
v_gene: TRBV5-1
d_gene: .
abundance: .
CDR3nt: TGCGCCAGCAGCTTGGCAAGGTATACTAGCACAGATACGCAGTATTTT
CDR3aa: CASSLARYTSTDTQYF

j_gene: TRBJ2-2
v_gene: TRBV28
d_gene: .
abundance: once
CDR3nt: TGTGCCAGCGGAGGGGGAGCCACCGGGGAGCTGTTTTTT
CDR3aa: CASGGGATGELFF

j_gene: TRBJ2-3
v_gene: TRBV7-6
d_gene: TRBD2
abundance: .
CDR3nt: TGTGCCAGCAGCTTAGCCCCGACTAGCGGGGGGAAATCAGATACGCAGTATTTT
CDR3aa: CASSLAPTSGGKSDTQYF

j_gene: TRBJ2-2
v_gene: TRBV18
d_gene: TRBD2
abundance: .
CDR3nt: TGTGCCAGCTCAATGGTAGCGGGAGTTGGCACCGGGGAGCTGTTTTTT
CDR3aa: CASSMVAGVGTGELFF

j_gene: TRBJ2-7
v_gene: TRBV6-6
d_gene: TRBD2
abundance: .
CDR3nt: TGTGCCAGCAGTCGCACTAGCGGGCCAACCTACGAGCAGTACTTC
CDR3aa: CASSRTSGPTYEQYF

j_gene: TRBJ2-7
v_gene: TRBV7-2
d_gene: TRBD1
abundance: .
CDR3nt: TGTGCCAGCAGCCCCCGGGACAGGCCGGCCTACGAGCAGTACTTC
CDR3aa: CASSPRDRPAYEQYF

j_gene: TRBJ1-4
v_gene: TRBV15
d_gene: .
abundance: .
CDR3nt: TGTGCCACCAGCACCCCCGGGAATAATGAAAAACTGTTTTTT
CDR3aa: CATSTPGNNEKLFF

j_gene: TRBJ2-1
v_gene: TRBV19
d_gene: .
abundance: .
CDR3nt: TGTGCCAGTAGCGGGAATCCCTGGGCCTACAATGAGCAGTTCTTC
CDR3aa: CASSGNPWAYNEQFF

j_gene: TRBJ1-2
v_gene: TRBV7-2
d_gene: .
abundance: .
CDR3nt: TGTGCCAGCAGCTTATCTACAGGGCCCAACTATGGCTACACCTTC
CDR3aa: CASSLSTGPNYGYTF

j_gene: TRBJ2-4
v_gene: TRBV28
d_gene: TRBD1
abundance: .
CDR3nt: TGTGCCAGCAGACCAGGGGGTCGCCAAAACATTCAGTACTTC
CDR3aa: CASRPGGRQNIQYF